This T cell receptor beta chain emerged from a study of human T cells and chemical hapten exposure. About the study: Cases of alopecia areata, totalis or universalis occurred in a predominantly female patient group.

Time point noted: patch test 1, 2 weeks after DPC sensitization. Documented treatment: therapeutic diphenylcyclopropenone sensitization with weekly scalp DPC. Those who donated were patients with alopecia, 18 to 70 years of age, and suitable for DPC. TCRdb called the RACE reads again in MiXCR, with one record for every CDR3 protein. The table lists just under 350,000 distinct CDR3 sequences, about 7% of them singletons, with 7.5% to 9% in the top ten. This CDR3 is 15 amino acids long. Germline CDR1 is ENHRY and CDR2 is SYGVKD. V was pared by 2 bases and J by 0 bases, with 9 bases between. There are many counts of this clonotype.

Sequenced here: whole blood, sampled in connection with sensitization to the hapten diphenylcyclopropenone (DPC). This TCR was sampled from a woman under 30 with alopecia areata. Some clones in this sample may be carry-over from other donors' samples. V is TRBV10-3 and J is TRBJ2-3, with no clear D. The CDR3 sequence: CAISESRTSTDTQYF. The CDR3 region has the DNA TGTGCCATCAGTGAGAGCAGAACGAGCACAGATACGCAGTATTTT.